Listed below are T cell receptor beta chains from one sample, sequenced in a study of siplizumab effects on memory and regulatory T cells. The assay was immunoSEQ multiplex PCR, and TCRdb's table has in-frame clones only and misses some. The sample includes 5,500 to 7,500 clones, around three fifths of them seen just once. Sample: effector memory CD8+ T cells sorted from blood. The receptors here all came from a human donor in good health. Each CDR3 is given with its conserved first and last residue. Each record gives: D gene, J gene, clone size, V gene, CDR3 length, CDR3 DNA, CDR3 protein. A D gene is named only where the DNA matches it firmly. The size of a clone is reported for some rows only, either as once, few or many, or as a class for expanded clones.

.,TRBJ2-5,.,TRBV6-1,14,TGTGCCAGCAGTACCGGGACGGATCAAGAGACCCAGTACTTC,CASSTGTDQETQYF
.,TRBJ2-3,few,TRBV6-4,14,TGTGCCAGCAGTATAGAATCTAGCACAGATACGCAGTATTTT,CASSIESSTDTQYF
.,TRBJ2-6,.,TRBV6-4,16,TGTGCCAGCAGTGACGCGCAGGCTTCTGGGGCCAACGTCCTGACTTTC,CASSDAQASGANVLTF
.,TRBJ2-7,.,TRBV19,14,TGTGCCAGTAGTATCGCTGGACCAGGCTACGAGCAGTACTTC,CASSIAGPGYEQYF
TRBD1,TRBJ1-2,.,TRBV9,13,TGTGCCAGCAGCCCGACAGGGGGATATGGCTACACCTTC,CASSPTGGYGYTF
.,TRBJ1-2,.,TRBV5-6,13,TGTGCCAGCAGCTCGGGGCAGATCTATGGCTACACCTTC,CASSSGQIYGYTF
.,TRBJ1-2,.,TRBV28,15,TGTGCCAGCAGTTTAGGAGCAGGGTTTAGGAAGGGCTACACCTTC,CASSLGAGFRKGYTF
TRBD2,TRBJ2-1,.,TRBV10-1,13,TGCGCCAGCAGTCCCGGCGGGGGGGGGCCCGGGTTCTTC,CASSPGGGGPGFF
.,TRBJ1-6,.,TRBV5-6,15,TGTGCCAGCAGCTTGACAGAATCGTATAATTCACCCCTCCACTTT,CASSLTESYNSPLHF
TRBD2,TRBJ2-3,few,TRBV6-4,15,TGTGCCAGCAGCGAAACTAGCGGGGGCACAGATACGCAGTATTTT,CASSETSGGTDTQYF
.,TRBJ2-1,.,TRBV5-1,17,TGCGCCAGCAGCCCCGTTCCTACTGCGGCAGGAGACAATGAGCAGTTCTTC,CASSPVPTAAGDNEQFF
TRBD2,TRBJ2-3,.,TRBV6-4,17,TGTGCCAGCAGTGACTCGGGGTTAGCGGGGGACACAGATACGCAGTATTTT,CASSDSGLAGDTDTQYF
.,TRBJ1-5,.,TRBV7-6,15,TGTGCCAGCAGCGCGAGGGGATACGAGAATCAGCCCCAGCATTTT,CASSARGYENQPQHF
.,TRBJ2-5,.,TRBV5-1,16,TGCGCCAGCAGCTTGGGAGTAGCGGACGCCGTAGAGACCCAGTACTTC,CASSLGVADAVETQYF
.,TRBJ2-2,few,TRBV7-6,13,TGTGCCAGCAGCTTTGGAGCTACCGGGGAGCTGTTTTTT,CASSFGATGELFF
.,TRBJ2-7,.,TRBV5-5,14,TGTGCCAGCAGCTTGGGTACGGGGACCTACGAGCAGTACTTC,CASSLGTGTYEQYF
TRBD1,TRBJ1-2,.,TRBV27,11,TGTGCCACCGACAGGGAGAATGGCTACACCTTC,CATDRENGYTF
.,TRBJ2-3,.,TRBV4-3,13,TGCGCCAGCAGCCAAGGTCAGGCGGATACGCAGTATTTT,CASSQGQADTQYF
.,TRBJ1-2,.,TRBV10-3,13,TGTGCCATCAGTGAGTCGGAGACCCTGAGCTACACCTTC,CAISESETLSYTF
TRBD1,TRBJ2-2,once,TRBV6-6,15,TGTGCCAGCAGTCCACAGGGGGGCGGCACCGGGGAGCTGTTTTTT,CASSPQGGGTGELFF
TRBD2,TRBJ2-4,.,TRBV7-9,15,TGTGCCAGCAGCTCCCCGGGGGGGAGGAAAAACATTCAGTACTTC,CASSSPGGRKNIQYF
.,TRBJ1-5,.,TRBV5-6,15,TGTGCCAGCAGCTCCGGGACGGCCAGCAATCAGCCCCAGCATTTT,CASSSGTASNQPQHF
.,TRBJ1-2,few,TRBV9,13,TGTGCCAGCAGCGTAGACTCGGGATATGGCTACACCTTC,CASSVDSGYGYTF
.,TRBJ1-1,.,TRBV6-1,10,TGTGCCAGCCAGGGAGGTGAAGCTTTCTTT,CASQGGEAFF
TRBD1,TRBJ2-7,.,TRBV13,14,TGTGCCAGCAGCCTACGGACCAGGGGGAACGAGCAGTACTTC,CASSLRTRGNEQYF
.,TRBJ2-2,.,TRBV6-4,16,TGTGCCAGCAGCGGAAGGGCGGGGGCCGACACCGGGGAGCTGTTTTTT,CASSGRAGADTGELFF
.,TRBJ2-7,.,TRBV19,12,TGTGCCAGTAGTCAGGGCCGTTCCGGGCAGTACTTC,CASSQGRSGQYF